This TCR beta chain was identified during a study of T-cell memory formation after mild COVID-19. Study-level information: Among the donors, TCR clusters were largely specific to each donor.

This clonotype was counted a few times. What it binds is unknown. Germline CDR1 and CDR2: LGHNA and YNFKEQ. The trim removed 0 bases at V and 4 bases at J, leaving 6 bases unmatched. CDR3 length: 17 amino acids. A single record per CDR3 protein comes from TCRdb applying MiXCR to the 5' RACE reads. Of 470,000 or so distinct CDR3 sequences listed, around 20% are singletons. Whole-study findings and limits: Second-wave clones with a day 37 peak had unconfirmed SARS-CoV-2 specificity. Within pre-infection memory, some responding clones were found, suggesting cross-reactive memory joined.

This sequence originates from an adult woman who had mild COVID-19 (a few samples of this study predate the infection). Cell type and time point are not known. The V and J genes are TRBV4-2 and TRBJ2-3, with TRBD2 matching 11 bases. Input material: PBMCs or a T cell subset sorted from them (not recorded which). The CDR3 protein is CASSQEPGTSGSDTQYF. The CDR3 region has the DNA TGTGCCAGCAGCCAAGAGCCCGGGACTAGCGGTTCAGATACGCAGTATTTT.